At least ten counts were recorded for the clone carrying this T cell receptor (beta chain). Antigen: not known. The entry originates in a study of breast tumors, draining lymph nodes, adjacent tissues. TCRdb re-derived calls from the multiplex PCR reads in MiXCR, one entry per CDR3 protein. The table lists 270,000 or so distinct CDR3 sequences, roughly 31% of them singletons, with around 1.1% in the top ten. Axillary draining lymph nodes of breast cancer patients supplied the node samples. Germline CDR1 and CDR2: SGHTS and YDEGEE. V lost 4 bases and J lost 3, with 14 bases in between. CDR3 length: 14 residues. General study results and limits: Tumors had less TCR diversity than lymph nodes, more than nontumor tissue.

The sequenced material came from axillary lymph node tissue. The clonotype was recovered from a female donor with breast cancer. Some clones in this sample may be carry-over from other donors' samples. The J gene is TRBJ2-7, the V gene TRBV5-8; D not resolved. CDR3 amino acids: CASSPDLTYYEQYF. CDR3 nucleotides: TGTGCCAGCAGCCCGGACCTCACGTACTACGAGCAGTACTTC.